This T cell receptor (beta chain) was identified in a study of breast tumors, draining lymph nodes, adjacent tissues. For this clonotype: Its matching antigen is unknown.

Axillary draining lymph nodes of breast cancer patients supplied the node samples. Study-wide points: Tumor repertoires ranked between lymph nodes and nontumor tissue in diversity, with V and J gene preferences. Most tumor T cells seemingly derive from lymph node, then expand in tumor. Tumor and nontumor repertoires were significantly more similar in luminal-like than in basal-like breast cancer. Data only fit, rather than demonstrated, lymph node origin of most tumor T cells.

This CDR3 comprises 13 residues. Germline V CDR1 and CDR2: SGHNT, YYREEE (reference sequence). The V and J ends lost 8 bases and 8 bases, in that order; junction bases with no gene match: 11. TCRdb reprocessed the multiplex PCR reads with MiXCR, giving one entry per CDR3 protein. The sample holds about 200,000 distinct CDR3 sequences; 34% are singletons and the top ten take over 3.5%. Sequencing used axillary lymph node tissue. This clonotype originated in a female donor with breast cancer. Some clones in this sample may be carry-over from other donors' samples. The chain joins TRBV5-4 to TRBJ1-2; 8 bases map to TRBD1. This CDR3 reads CASNDRGNHGYTF. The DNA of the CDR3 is TGTGCCAGTAACGACAGGGGCAATCACGGCTACACCTTC. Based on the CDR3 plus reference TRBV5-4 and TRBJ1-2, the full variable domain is ETGVTQSPTHLIKTRGQQVTLRCSSQSGHNTVSWYQQALGQGPQFIFQYYREEENGRGNFPPRFSGLQFPNYSSELNVNALELDDSALYLCASNDRGNHGYTFGSGTRLTVV.